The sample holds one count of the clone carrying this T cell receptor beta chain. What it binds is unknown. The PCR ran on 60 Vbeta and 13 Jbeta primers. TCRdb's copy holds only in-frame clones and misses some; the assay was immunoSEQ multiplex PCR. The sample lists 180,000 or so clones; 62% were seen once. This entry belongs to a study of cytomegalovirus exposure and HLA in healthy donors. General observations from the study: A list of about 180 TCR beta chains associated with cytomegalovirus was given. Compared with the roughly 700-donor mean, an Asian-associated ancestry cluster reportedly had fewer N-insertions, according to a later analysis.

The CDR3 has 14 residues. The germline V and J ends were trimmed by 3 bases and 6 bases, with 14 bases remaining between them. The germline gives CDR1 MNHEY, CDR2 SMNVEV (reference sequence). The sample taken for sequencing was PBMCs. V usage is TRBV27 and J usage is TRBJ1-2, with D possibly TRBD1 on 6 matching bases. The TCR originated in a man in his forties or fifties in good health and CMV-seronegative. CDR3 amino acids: CASSFRGGRDGYTF. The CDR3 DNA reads TGTGCCAGCAGTTTCCGAGGGGGTCGGGATGGCTACACCTTC.